This T cell receptor beta chain was documented in a study of OX40 agonist ivuxolimab in advanced cancers. Concerning the study at large: Ivuxolimab, which targeted the costimulatory receptor OX40 (CD134), was an agonistic, fully human IgG2 monoclonal antibody. Intravenous ivuxolimab was administered to patients every 2 weeks at six dose levels: 0.01, 0.1, 0.3, 1.5, 3 and 10 mg/kg. Among the roughly 52 dose-escalation patients, some 19 had hepatocellular carcinoma, roughly 15 melanoma, 9 renal cell carcinoma and 9 head and neck cancer. A male proportion of around 81% and a mean age of around 60 years, ranging from roughly 23 to 80, were recorded for the dose-escalation cohort. Patients were allowed to have had prior anti-PD-1, anti-PD-L1 or anti-CTLA-4 therapy, and 40% of the dose-escalation patients had previously received checkpoint inhibitors. Three dose-escalation patients achieved partial responses, one with hepatocellular carcinoma and two with cutaneous melanoma. Peripheral TCRbeta sequencing was intended to test whether TCR sequence diversity was altered and clonal T-cell expansion was caused by ivuxolimab. The monotherapy dose-escalation portion (N ≈ 50 patients) of the phase I ivuxolimab trial is reported in the paper. Paper-wide results and their limitations: Low levels of normalized T-cell clonal expansion were also seen in some patients who did not respond. The antigen specificity of the peripheral T cells that underwent clonal expansion was not determined. On average, CD8+ T cells showed more expanded clones than CD4+ T cells after ivuxolimab. Partial responders in the 0.1-3.0 mg/kg groups had among the lowest normalized peripheral clonal expansion, especially among CD8+ T cells. Clonal expansion of both CD4+ and CD8+ blood T cells was observed from baseline to week 6 at doses 0.1 to 3.0 mg/kg.

The trial excluded patients who had a history of autoimmune disease or who were on systemic immunosuppression. In every dose cohort, peripheral blood was drawn for TCR sequencing at baseline, cycle 4 day 1, and cycle 7 day 1. Samples came from an open-label, multicenter, first-in-human phase I dose-escalation trial of ivuxolimab. Adults with locally advanced or metastatic melanoma, renal cell carcinoma, hepatocellular carcinoma or head and neck squamous cell carcinoma were enrolled in the trial. Before TCR sequencing, CD4+ and CD8+ T cells were separately sorted from peripheral blood. As for this clone: What this receptor recognizes is not known. No per-base quality is available; no much larger clone lies one base away.

The V and J ends are trimmed by 6 bases and 0 bases, leaving 12 bases between them. From cysteine to phenylalanine, the CDR3 is 16 amino acids long. The CDR3 DNA has 48 bases and is translated from base 1. From the germline V gene, CDR1 is MDHEN and CDR2 is SYDVKM. Genomic DNA was extracted from sorted cells for sequencing of the TCRbeta CDR3 region. The immunoSEQ Assay was used for sequencing of TCRbeta CDR3 regions. The clones in this table, taken by TCRdb from immuneACCESS, are in-frame only. Not every clone is retained; where verified, under half of the shortfall comes from an unresolved V gene, and the cause of the rest is unknown. The sample table contains under 40,000 clones; only one count was recorded for around nine tenths of them. In total, the top ten clones hold roughly 30% of the sample.

The chain uses TRBV28 and TRBJ2-6; no confident D gene assignment can be made. This sequence was found in an adult with an advanced solid tumor such as melanoma, head and neck, liver or kidney cancer. The source material was CD4+ or CD8+ T cells sorted from blood, sampled in a trial of the OX40 agonist ivuxolimab. The base sequence is TGTGCCAGCAGCCTCGGACGGAGCTCTGGGGCCAACGTCCTGACTTTC. Its translation is CASSLGRSSGANVLTF.